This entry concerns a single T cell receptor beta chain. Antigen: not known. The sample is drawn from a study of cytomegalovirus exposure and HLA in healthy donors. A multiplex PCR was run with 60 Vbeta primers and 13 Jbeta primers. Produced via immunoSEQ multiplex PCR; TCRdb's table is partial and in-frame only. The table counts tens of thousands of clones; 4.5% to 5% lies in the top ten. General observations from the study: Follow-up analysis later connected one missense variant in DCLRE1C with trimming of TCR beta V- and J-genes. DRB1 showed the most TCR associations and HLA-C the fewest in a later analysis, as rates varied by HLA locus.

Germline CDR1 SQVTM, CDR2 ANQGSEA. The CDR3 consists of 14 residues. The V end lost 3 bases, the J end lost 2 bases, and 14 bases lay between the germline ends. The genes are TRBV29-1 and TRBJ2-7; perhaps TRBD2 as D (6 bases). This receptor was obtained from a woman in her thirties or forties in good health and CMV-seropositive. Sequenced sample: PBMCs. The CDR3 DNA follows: TGCAGCGTTGAGGTCCCCTCTAGCGCCTACGAGCAGTACTTC. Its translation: CSVEVPSSAYEQYF.